This entry features one TCR beta chain sequence. Its antigen remains undetermined. Base qualities are missing; no much larger clone stands one base away. Each collaborating institution followed its own protocols to collect whole blood in K2EDTA tubes. For TCRbeta analysis, collaborator samples were shipped as frozen whole blood, as isolated PBMCs, or as DNA extracted from either sample type. CDR1 and CDR2, per the germline V gene, are SGHAT and FQNNGV. The CDR3 numbers 13 residues from cysteine through phenylalanine. Of the read, only the CDR3 DNA is kept; its 39 bases are in frame from base 1. Trimming at the junction amounts to 5 bases on V and 6 bases on J, and the germline ends lie 13 bases apart. TCRbeta CDR3 regions were amplified from genomic DNA by means of the immunoSEQ Assay, a bias-controlled multiplex PCR. Regarding the original processing steps: The number of nucleated cells in each sample was estimated by amplification of reference gene primers within the assay. To quantify the absolute abundance of each unique TCRbeta CDR3 rearrangement, sequence reads were collapsed and filtered. For each sample, productive Simpson clonality was calculated as the square root of Simpson's diversity index across productive rearrangements. Sourced from immuneACCESS, this table was stored by TCRdb with only in-frame sequences that have V and J called. A share of the clones is absent; for the studies checked, an unresolved V gene accounts for under half, and the remainder has no known explanation. The V and J calls and clone size are taken from that table; D and trimming were inferred from the DNA. The sample table records just over 650,000 clones; 90% of these occur just once. The ten largest clonotypes hold 0.2% to 0.3% of the sample.

The sample is drawn from a study of blood T cell repertoires in COVID-19 (dated by TCRdb to 2020 to 2021). Regarding the complete study: The collaborator samples originated in the United States, Italy and Spain and spanned the acute and convalescent phases of COVID-19. The material from the prospective study consisted of cDNA or gDNA derived from T cells, B-cell-depleted T cells, or PBMCs. Deeply sampled blood TCRbeta repertoires from subjects exposed to, actively infected with, or recovered from COVID-19 were included in the dataset. The repertoires were released in a freely available public database intended as a resource for research on the immune response to SARS-CoV-2. Samples were obtained from the ongoing ImmuneRACE study (first 160 participants) and from over 1,000 subjects provided by 6 global collaborators. The sample metadata nearly always contained a de-identified subject ID, COVID-19 status, age in years and sex. Where available, HLA class I and class II types were taken from metadata supplied by the sample provider and were not determined by assay-based typing. Results and caveats for the whole study, not just this receptor: The quantity of clinical and demographic metadata differed by source and by participant and was supplied without curation.

Sequencing was done on a sample of peripheral blood. The chain joins TRBV11-2 to TRBJ1-2, and the D gene may be TRBD1, 5 bases matching. This receptor was identified in a woman between 18 and 30 years old with acute or convalescent COVID-19. Read as DNA, the sequence is TGTGCCAGCAGCCACGGGGGACGAAATGGCTACACCTTC. Its amino acids are CASSHGGRNGYTF.